Included here is one T cell receptor beta chain sequence, with context. What it recognizes is unknown. Profiling relied on immunoSEQ multiplex PCR, and the TCRdb table lists in-frame clones only, not all of them. The table has roughly 100,000 clones, about 89% seen once. The length of the CDR3 is 13 residues. Germline V CDR1 and CDR2: SGHRS, YFSETQ. V was cut by 7 bases and J by 3 bases, with 14 bases left in between. This record comes from a study of T cell responses to AZD1222 COVID-19 vaccine. Study overall: The study pooled second doses at about 4 or about 12 weeks.

Study results and caveats: Donors in the cohort were predominantly white British and more often female, and clonal diversity was possibly underestimated. Only a handful of AZD1222 recipients were seropositive at baseline.

The specimen was peripheral blood, collected on day 0 of AZD1222 vaccination. The TCR originated in an adult in good health. The chain carries TRBV5-1 and TRBJ2-7, with a possible D match to TRBD2 (6 bases). CDR3 protein: CASRLGGDYEQYF. The CDR3 DNA sequence: TGCGCCAGCCGCCTCGGGGGAGACTACGAGCAGTACTTC.